This is a list of T cell receptor beta chains from one sample in a study of T cells after yellow fever vaccination. Each CDR3 protein is one row after TCRdb ran MiXCR on the 5' RACE reads. This table holds 65,000 to 90,000 distinct CDR3 sequences, 10% to 15% found once. Here the sequenced sample was CD8+ T cells not binding an NS4B(214-222) dextramer, sorted from PBMCs, taken approximately 20 days after the first yellow fever vaccination. The receptors derive from a man aged 18 to 30 who received the YFV17D yellow fever vaccine. Each CDR3 is given with its conserved first and last residue.

J gene | V gene | CDR3 protein
TRBJ1-1 | TRBV7-2 | CASSLVSVLAEAFF
TRBJ2-6 | TRBV6-5 | CASSYAIHSSSGANVLTF
TRBJ2-3 | TRBV3-1 | CASSRHWTDGEGDTQYF
TRBJ2-5 | TRBV11-2 | CASSSGTGSVETQYF
TRBJ2-2 | TRBV7-2 | CASRGQRGELFF
TRBJ2-1 | TRBV14 | CASSQDPGIWNEQFF
TRBJ2-1 | TRBV10-3 | CAIAQSSYNEQFF
TRBJ2-7 | TRBV6-2/TRBV6-3 | CASNEQYF
TRBJ2-5 | TRBV7-9 | CASSRSTGTGTQYF
TRBJ1-2 | TRBV19 | CASSTRGEPLYGYTF
TRBJ2-7 | TRBV29-1 | CSVAPGQSYEQYF
TRBJ1-1 | TRBV6-6 | CASSYEKNKAFF
TRBJ2-1 | TRBV7-8 | CASSTLAGGQWEQFF
TRBJ2-3 | TRBV18 | CASSPEQGRPDTQYF
TRBJ1-5 | TRBV11-3 | CASSPRRGENQPQHF
TRBJ2-1 | TRBV5-1 | CASSLKGLPYNEQFF
TRBJ1-4 | TRBV6-5 | CASSYLRGTNEKLFF
TRBJ2-3 | TRBV6-5 | CASSYSGQGIDTQYF
TRBJ2-3 | TRBV4-1 | CASSQVGDYTQYF
TRBJ2-7 | TRBV27 | CASSYRLAASYEQYF
TRBJ2-2 | TRBV4-2 | CASSQLQGNGELFF
TRBJ1-6 | TRBV4-3 | CASSQDGPYNSPLHF
TRBJ2-3 | TRBV2 | CASSEAPDTQYF
TRBJ1-6 | TRBV2 | CASREQSSYNSPLHF
TRBJ2-1 | TRBV25-1 | CASSESRDGEQFF
TRBJ2-6 | TRBV5-4 | CASSLVGAASSGANVLTF
TRBJ2-1 | TRBV7-2 | CASSNLAGGHNEQFF
TRBJ1-2 | TRBV28 | CASSLLAGVDYGYTF
TRBJ2-3 | TRBV27 | CASSPQGARDTQYF
TRBJ1-5 | TRBV20-1 | CSARDGWGIGNQPQHF
TRBJ1-2 | TRBV6-1 | CASHSRPGQGKVAGYTF
TRBJ1-1 | TRBV7-3 | CASSLDPPGQGANTEAFF
TRBJ2-4 | TRBV7-9 | CASSLYGEANIQYF
TRBJ1-2 | TRBV9 | CASSPGEGTNYGYTF
TRBJ2-1 | TRBV5-1 | CASSSGTSGANEQFF
TRBJ2-6 | TRBV11-2 | CASSPRTVSGANVLTF
TRBJ2-5 | TRBV10-3 | CAIRDRGEETQYF
TRBJ1-4 | TRBV9 | CASSVTGYGEKLFF
TRBJ2-4 | TRBV5-4 | CASSLGTVQYF
TRBJ1-2 | TRBV7-9 | CASSFSGTDRVYGYTF
TRBJ1-1 | TRBV7-9 | CASRRPQGLNTEAFF
TRBJ2-2 | TRBV11-1 | CASSPGLAGGSNTGELFF
TRBJ1-2 | TRBV5-1 | CASSLADRARVYGYTF
TRBJ1-6 | TRBV28 | CASSLRGSSYNSPLHF
TRBJ1-3 | TRBV7-8 | CASSLSTVSGNTIYF